This T cell receptor beta chain stems from a study of molecular identifiers for immune sequencing clone quantification (dated by TCRdb to between 2018 and 2020). For context, the study as a whole: For a replicate experiment, RNA from approximately 20,000 or 100,000 naive CD8 T cells was divided into five aliquots, and four of the five aliquots were sequenced. The study was a methods study using CD8 T cells to benchmark molecular-identifier clustering-based TCR repertoire sequencing (MIDCIRS) and TCR RNA copy counting. The full study reports these points: In CMV-specific effector cells, over 98% of molecules were held by clones above 20 RNA copies, whereas under 1% of molecules were held by such clones in naive cells. Highly expanded clone sizes could be underestimated because identical TCR molecules may share a barcode. About 3 recovered TCR RNA copies per cell were obtained by modeling, versus about ten by digital PCR, implying a capture efficiency of 25% to 30%. The naive libraries included spiked-in Jurkat TCR RNA (roughly ten copies' worth), and this Jurkat TCR RNA is not part of the donor repertoire. Spiked-in Jurkat TCR RNA equal to a single cell's worth was reported to be detectable even within 1,200,000 naive CD8 T cells. Without barcode sub-clustering, chimeric consensus sequences inflated TCR diversity; chimeras reached as high as 47%.

Libraries of naive CD8 T cells were generated from around 20,000 to 1,000,000 sorted cells, with 10%, 30% or 50% of the purified RNA used. Naive CD8 T cells, defined as CD8+CD4-CCR7+CD45RA+, were FACS-sorted into RLT Plus buffer on a BD FACSAria II. Detection sensitivity was tested by spiking Jurkat RNA equal to around 11 TCR copies' worth into samples containing about 20,000-1,000,000 naive CD8 T cells. Enrichment of CD8 T cells was performed with RosetteSep CD8+ T Cell Enrichment Cocktail and Ficoll-Paque, after which ACK red cell lysis was carried out. This clonotype came up many times. The specificity of this receptor is unknown. No base-level quality is on record; no much larger clone is a single base apart. Receptors were amplified or captured by PCR. Reads for this sample came from a NextSeq 500. Bulk TCR libraries were prepared as previously described, using TCR primers listed in Table S5. The Qiagen AllPrep DNA/RNA kit was used to purify total RNA. Before analysis, reads from multiple sequencing runs of one library were combined. Under the source paper's analysis protocol: Reads were retained only if an exact TCR constant sequence was present, and the retained reads were trimmed to 150 nt and grouped according to their 12-nt molecular barcodes. Within each barcode group, reads were sub-clustered at a 15% Levenshtein threshold, and quality-weighted consensus sequences were built per RNA molecule. Non-functional sequences were filtered out, along with any lower-count sequence sitting one edit away from another sequence. Based on a fit of two negative binomial distributions, barcode sub-clusters having less than 20% of the maximum read count were discarded. TCRdb applied fastp at Q25 and MiXCR to the public reads, then kept only in-frame beta chains. Every entry covers one CDR3 protein and lists the most common genes and DNA from its rows. TCRdb's processing, not the authors', yielded these V and J calls. Here the sample has 85,000 to 100,000 distinct CDR3 sequences; roughly 26% occur a single time. The ten top clones hold around 0.92% of the sample.

This sequence was found in a human donor in good health. Some libraries in this study had Jurkat cell RNA spiked in. Material for sequencing was naive CD8+ T cells from blood, with Jurkat cell RNA spiked in. The sample's cell subset or site, from its label and the paper: FACS-sorted CD8+CD4-CCR7+CD45RA+ naive T cells.

CDR3 loop: CASEYRKNGGELFF. The nucleotide sequence is given as TGTGCCAGCGAGTACAGGAAGAATGGCGGGGAGCTGTTTTTT. In this chain, TRBV28 is recombined with TRBJ2-2, with TRBD1 tentatively as D gene (5 bases match). Trimming at the junction amounts to 8 bases on V and 7 bases on J, and the germline ends lie 17 bases apart. From the cysteine up to the phenylalanine, the CDR3 has a length of 14 residues. Only the CDR3 region is kept as DNA, spanning 42 bases read in frame from base 1. The CDR1 and CDR2 encoded by the germline V gene are MDHEN and SYDVKM.